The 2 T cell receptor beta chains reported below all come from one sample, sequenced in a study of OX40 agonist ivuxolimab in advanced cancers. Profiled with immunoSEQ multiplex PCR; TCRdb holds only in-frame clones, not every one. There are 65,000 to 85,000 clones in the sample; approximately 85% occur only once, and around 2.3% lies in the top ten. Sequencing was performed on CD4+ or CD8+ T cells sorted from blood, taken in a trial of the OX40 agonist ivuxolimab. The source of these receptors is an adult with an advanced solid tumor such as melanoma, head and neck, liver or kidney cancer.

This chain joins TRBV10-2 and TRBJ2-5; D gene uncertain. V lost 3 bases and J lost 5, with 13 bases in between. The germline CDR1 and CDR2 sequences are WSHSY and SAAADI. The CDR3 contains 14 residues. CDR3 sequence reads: CASSDGNQGETQYF. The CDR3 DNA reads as TGCGCCAGCAGTGACGGAAATCAAGGGGAGACCCAGTACTTC.

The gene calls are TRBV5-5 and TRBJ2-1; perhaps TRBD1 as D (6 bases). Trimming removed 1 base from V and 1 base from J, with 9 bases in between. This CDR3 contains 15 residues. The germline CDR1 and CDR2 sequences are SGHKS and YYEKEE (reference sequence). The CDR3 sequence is CASSLLTGSYNEQFF. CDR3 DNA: TGTGCCAGCAGCTTGTTGACAGGATCCTACAATGAGCAGTTCTTC.